The source of this T cell receptor beta chain is a study of CD8+ T cells in alopecia areata. Across the study: Tofacitinib therapy took 6 to 18 months; 6 months off drug came after. Study-wide results and limits: Besides other cells, scalp samples also yield sequences of resident alphabeta T cells from normal skin.

On this clone itself: Its antigen remains unknown.

cDNA prepared by RNA extraction and subsequent reverse transcription served as the template for sequencing. The repertoire was sequenced with immunoSEQ multiplex PCR; TCRdb's copy has only in-frame clones and lacks some. Here the sample spans 150,000 to 200,000 clones, approximately 70% being singletons. Germline CDR1 SGHDT, CDR2 YYEEEE. Trimming removed 4 bases from V and 7 bases from J, with 12 bases in between. The CDR3 is 12 amino acids. The sample here was CD8+ T cells sorted from blood, taken at week 0. This receptor was obtained from a human donor with alopecia areata. The chain links TRBV5-6 to TRBJ2-7; D ambiguous. The CDR3 DNA is TGTGCCAGCAGCCCTGGAAGGCGGGAGCAGTACTTC. The encoded protein is CASSPGRREQYF.